Sequencing of this T cell receptor (beta chain) was carried out in a study of neurological immune-mediated disorders. Study-wide points: When repertoires were grouped phylogenetically, those of 18 of 34 multiple sclerosis patients fell into one related-CDR3 cluster, a possible signature.

Each CDR3 protein gets one entry after TCRdb re-called the 5' RACE reads with MiXCR. The data contain about 59,000 distinct CDR3 sequences, roughly 3.5% of them singletons. Germline V gene data show CDR1 as SGHVS and CDR2 as FQNEAQ. Trimming removed 3 bases from V and 4 bases from J, with 10 bases in between. The length of the CDR3 is 13 residues. This clonotype was seen ten or more times. The antigen is unknown. Sequencing was done on a sample of PBMCs. The chain recombines TRBV7-8 with TRBJ2-7; no reliable D call. This receptor was obtained from a woman aged 25-40 years with multiple sclerosis. In DNA form, the CDR3 reads TGTGCCAGCAGCTTCGGGTTGGGTTACGAGCAGTACTTC. Translating gives CASSFGLGYEQYF. Complete variable domain (other parts from reference TRBV7-8 and TRBJ2-7): GAGVSQSPRYKVAKRGQDVALRCDPISGHVSLFWYQQALGQGPEFLTYFQNEAQLDKSGLPSDRFFAERPEGSVSTLKIQRTQQEDSAVYLCASSFGLGYEQYFGPGTRLTVT.